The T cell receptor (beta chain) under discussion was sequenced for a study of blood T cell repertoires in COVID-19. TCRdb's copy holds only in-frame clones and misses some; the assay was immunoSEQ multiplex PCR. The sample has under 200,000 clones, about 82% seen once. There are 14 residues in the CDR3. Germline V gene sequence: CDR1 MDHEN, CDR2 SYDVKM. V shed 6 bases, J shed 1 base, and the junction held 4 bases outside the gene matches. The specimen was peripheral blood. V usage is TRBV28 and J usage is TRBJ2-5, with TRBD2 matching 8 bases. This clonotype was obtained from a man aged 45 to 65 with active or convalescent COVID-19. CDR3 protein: CASRVSGSQETQYF. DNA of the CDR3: TGTGCCAGCAGAGTCAGCGGGAGCCAAGAGACCCAGTACTTC.